These 3 T cell receptor beta chains were all obtained from the same sample, sequenced in a study of naive and memory T cell subsets. Study results and limitations: Possibly reflecting memory cells re-expressing CD45RA, a few larger clonotypes occurred in naive repertoires, especially CD8.

Both TRBC1 and TRBC2 were covered by a beta constant-region primer of two equimolar oligonucleotides. Nested alpha and beta constant-region primers with the SP2 primer drove four PCR rounds on ligated cDNA. Via MiXCR, TCRdb re-called the UMI-ligation and nested PCR reads, giving one row per CDR3 protein. The sample has over 110,000 distinct CDR3 sequences; approximately 21% are singletons. Their cognate antigens are unknown. The sequenced sample consisted of naive CD8+ T cells from blood. The source of these receptors is a human donor in good health.

This clonotype came up a few times. The chain has TRBV12-3 or TRBV12-4 and TRBJ1-1, with TRBD1 matching 7 bases. This CDR3 is built from 13 residues. Trimming cost V 7 bases and J 4 bases; bases outside gene matches: 6. CDR3 nucleotide sequence: TGTGCCAGCAAATTTAGACAGGGCACTGAAGCTTTCTTT. Translated: CASKFRQGTEAFF.

There are a few counts of this clonotype. The gene calls are TRBV7-9 and TRBJ1-1; 7 bases align to TRBD1. In germline, CDR1 is SEHNR, CDR2 FQNEAQ (reference sequence). With 5 bases clipped from V and 5 bases from J, the junction kept 2 bases outside the gene matches. The CDR3 totals 12 residues. The CDR3 DNA reads as TGTGCCAGCAGCATACAGGGGACTGAAGCTTTCTTT. Translation gives CASSIQGTEAFF.

This chain joins TRBV28 and TRBJ1-3; weak D call: TRBD1 (6 bases). Germline V gene data show CDR1 as MDHEN and CDR2 as SYDVKM. The CDR3 loop spans 16 amino acids. Trimming cost V 1 base and J 2 bases, with 12 bases left between them. The DNA of the CDR3 is TGTGCCAGCAGTTTATACAGGGCCTTGGCTGGAAACACCATATATTTT. Amino acids: CASSLYRALAGNTIYF.